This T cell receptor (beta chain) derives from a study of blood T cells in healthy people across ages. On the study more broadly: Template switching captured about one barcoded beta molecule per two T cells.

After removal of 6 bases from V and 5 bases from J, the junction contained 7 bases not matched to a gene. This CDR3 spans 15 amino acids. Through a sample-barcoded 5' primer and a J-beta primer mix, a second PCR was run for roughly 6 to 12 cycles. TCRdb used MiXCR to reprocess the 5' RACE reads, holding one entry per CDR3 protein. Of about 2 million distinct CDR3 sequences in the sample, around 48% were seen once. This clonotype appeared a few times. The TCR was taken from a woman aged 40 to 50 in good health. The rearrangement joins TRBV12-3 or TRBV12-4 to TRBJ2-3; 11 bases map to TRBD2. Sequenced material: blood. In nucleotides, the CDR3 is TGTGCCAGCAGGGTTAGCGGGGGGGGGGAAGATACGCAGTATTTT. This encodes CASRVSGGGEDTQYF.